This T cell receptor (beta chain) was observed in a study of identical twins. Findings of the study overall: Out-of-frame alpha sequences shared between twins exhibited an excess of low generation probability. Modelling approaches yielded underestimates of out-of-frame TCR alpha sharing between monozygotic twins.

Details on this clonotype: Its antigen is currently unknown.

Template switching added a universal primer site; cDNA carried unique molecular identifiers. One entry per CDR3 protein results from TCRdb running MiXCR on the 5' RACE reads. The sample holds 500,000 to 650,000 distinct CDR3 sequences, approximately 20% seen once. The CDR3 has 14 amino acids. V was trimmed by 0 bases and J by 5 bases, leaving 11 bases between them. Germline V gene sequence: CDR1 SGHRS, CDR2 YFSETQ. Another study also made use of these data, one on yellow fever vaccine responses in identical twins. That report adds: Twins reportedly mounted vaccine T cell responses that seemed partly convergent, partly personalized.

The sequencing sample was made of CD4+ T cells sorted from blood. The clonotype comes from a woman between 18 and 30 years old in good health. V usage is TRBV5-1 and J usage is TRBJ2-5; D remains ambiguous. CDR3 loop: CASSLGRLGETQYF. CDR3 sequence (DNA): TGCGCCAGCAGCTTGGGTCGTCTCGGGGAGACCCAGTACTTC.